This T cell receptor beta chain was recorded in a study of regulatory T cells in long-lasting Graves disease. About the study: By definition, persistent Graves' disease involved antithyroid drugs for over 5 years alongside positive TSH receptor antibodies.

V shed 6 bases and J 8 bases; nucleotides not matched to a gene: 8. CDR1 and CDR2 from the germline V gene are DFQATT and SNEGSKA (reference sequence). The CDR3 contains 14 residues. Time point in this sample: persistent/refractory GD, antithyroid drugs over 5 years with positive TRAb. Scientists built the TCR library using RNA that was extracted from PBMCs. Construction of the TCR beta libraries employed iRepertoire HTBI primers in conjunction with Arm-PCR of CDR3 regions. TCRdb independently ran MiXCR on the multiplex PCR reads; one entry per CDR3 protein. The sample shows 400,000 to 600,000 distinct CDR3 sequences, approximately 21% of them seen only once.

This clonotype originated in a female donor with Graves disease. V and J are TRBV20-1 and TRBJ1-6; 9 bases line up with TRBD1. The source material was peripheral blood mononuclear cells (PBMCs), sampled when the disease was refractory, from a patient treated with antithyroid drugs. For the CDR3, the DNA is TGCAGTGCCACCGGGACAGGGATTGATTCACCCCTCCACTTT. Protein product: CSATGTGIDSPLHF.